The 22 T cell receptor beta chains presented below share a single source sample, sequenced in a study of cytomegalovirus exposure and HLA in healthy donors. The table came from immunoSEQ multiplex PCR; TCRdb's copy has only in-frame clones and leaves some out. This sample has fewer than 200,000 clones, with about 85% found just once. Sequencing was performed on PBMCs. These receptors came from a man aged 18 to 29 in good health and CMV-seropositive.

The CDR3, as DNA: TGTGCCAGCAGCTTATCGGACGGGAGACCGGCCTACGAGCAGTACTTC. It specifies CASSLSDGRPAYEQYF. This chain links TRBV11-2 with TRBJ2-7; a possible D gene is TRBD2 (6 bases). Germline V gives CDR1 SGHAT, CDR2 FQNNGV. The CDR3 length is 16 residues. The V end lost 2 bases, the J end lost 2 bases, and 16 bases lay between the germline ends.

The genes are TRBV9 and TRBJ2-1; 11 bases are shared with TRBD2. V dropped 4 bases and J dropped 2; count of bases not matched to a gene: 2. Germline V CDR1 and CDR2: SGDLS, YYNGEE. The CDR3 totals 15 residues. CDR3 in DNA: TGTGCCAGCAGCTCGACTAGCGGGGCCTACAATGAGCAGTTCTTC. Amino acid sequence: CASSSTSGAYNEQFF. The full variable domain, rest sourced from reference TRBV9 and TRBJ2-1, is DSGVTQTPKHLITATGQRVTLRCSPRSGDLSVYWYQQSLDQGLQFLIQYYNGEERAKGNILERFSAQQFPDLHSELNLSSLELGDSALYFCASSSTSGAYNEQFFGPGTRLTVL.

This clone was recorded a few times. The V and J genes are TRBV6-4 and TRBJ2-7; 10 bases fit TRBD1. With 9 bases clipped from V and 5 bases from J, the junction kept 7 bases outside the gene matches. Germline V gene lookup returns CDR1 MRHNA and CDR2 SNTAGT. This CDR3 region has 13 residues. The CDR3 spells CASIRDRGHEQYF. Written as DNA, the CDR3 is TGTGCCAGTATCCGGGACAGGGGACACGAGCAGTACTTC.

The genes are TRBV4-2 and TRBJ2-7; 9 nucleotides align to TRBD1. Germline trimming cut 0 bases from V and 2 bases from J; bases unmatched to any gene: 2. The CDR3 length is 15 residues. The germline V gene encodes CDR1 LGHNA and CDR2 YNFKEQ. CDR3 in DNA: TGTGCCAGCAGCCAAGATACAGGGGGCCCCTACGAGCAGTACTTC. It codes for CASSQDTGGPYEQYF.

This clone was recorded once. The chain uses TRBV21-1 and TRBJ2-6; the D call of TRBD1 is as the table states it, not checked on the DNA. TRBV21-1 is an annotated pseudogene. CDR3 length: 17 amino acids. The CDR3 DNA reads TGTGCCAGCAGCAAAGACGTCTTGGGCCCTGGGGCCAACGTCCTGACTTTC. As protein: CASSKDVLGPGANVLTF.

This clone appeared a single time. J is TRBJ2-5 and V is TRBV7-2; the D is unclear. Trimming left V 3 bases short and J 0 bases short, with 11 bases between. The CDR3 runs to 15 residues. Germline values: CDR1 SGHTA, CDR2 FQGNSA. CDR3 protein: CASSLNRLHQETQYF. The CDR3 bases are TGTGCCAGCAGCTTGAACCGACTCCACCAAGAGACCCAGTACTTC.

This rearrangement joins TRBV27 to TRBJ2-5; maybe TRBD2 (6 bases). V dropped 2 bases and J dropped 5 bases, with 18 bases sitting between them. Per the germline V gene, CDR1 is MNHEY and CDR2 is SMNVEV (reference sequence). This CDR3 region has 16 residues. The CDR3, as DNA: TGTGCCAGCAGTTTAGGAGATCGCGCAAGCGGGGAGACCCAGTACTTC. Its translation: CASSLGDRASGETQYF.

The chain couples TRBV4-1 to TRBJ1-4, with 7 positions matching TRBD1. The trim removed 4 bases at V and 7 bases at J, leaving 12 bases unmatched. The CDR3 covers 16 residues. Germline V gives CDR1 MGHRA, CDR2 YSYEKL. CDR3 bases: TGCGCCAGCAGCCTCTCGACAGGGAAGAGGGGTGAAAAACTGTTTTTT. Translation: CASSLSTGKRGEKLFF.

The chain has TRBV6-5 and TRBJ2-7; 12 bases align to TRBD1. The CDR3 has 16 residues. J lost 2 bases, V lost 4 bases, and 6 bases had no gene match. The germline V gene encodes CDR1 MNHEY and CDR2 SVGAGI. Here the CDR3 reads CASSLGGTGGTYEQYF. The DNA of the CDR3 is TGTGCCAGCAGTTTAGGGGGGACAGGGGGCACCTACGAGCAGTACTTC.

The chain carries TRBV5-1 and TRBJ1-3, with D unresolved. Germline CDR1 reads SGHRS; CDR2 reads YFSETQ. The CDR3 extends over 16 amino acids. V lost 4 bases, J lost 4 bases, and 18 bases lay in between. The CDR3 DNA is TGCGCCAGCAGCCCCCCAGGTCTGGGTCCCGGAAACACCATATATTTT. Residues: CASSPPGLGPGNTIYF.

This clone was detected a few times. V is TRBV5-6 and J is TRBJ1-2, with TRBD1 matching over 8 bases. CDR1 SGHDT and CDR2 YYEEEE come from the germline V gene. The CDR3 runs to 14 residues. V lost 4 bases and J lost 2; bases outside the gene matches: 4. The CDR3 sequence: CASSEDRANYGYTF. In nucleotides, the CDR3 is TGTGCCAGCAGCGAGGACAGGGCCAACTATGGCTACACCTTC.

The chain is built from TRBV5-4 and TRBJ1-2; 8 nucleotides line up with TRBD1. CDR1 is SGHNT, CDR2 YYREEE, per germline (reference sequence). This CDR3 has 17 residues. V was pared by 4 bases and J by 0 bases, with 11 bases of the junction left unmatched. Written as DNA, the CDR3 is TGTGCCAGCAGCCCCGGGACAGGTGGATTGACTAACTATGGCTACACCTTC. Its protein is CASSPGTGGLTNYGYTF.

V usage is TRBV2 and J usage is TRBJ2-1, with D unresolved. Between the trimmed V and J ends, which lost 4 bases and 2 bases, there was a span of 3 bases. Germline V gene data show CDR1 as SNHLY and CDR2 as FYNNEI. The CDR3 spans 12 residues. CDR3 sequence: CASSAAYNEQFF. The DNA of the CDR3 is TGTGCCAGCAGTGCAGCCTACAATGAGCAGTTCTTC.

There are a few counts of this clone. This chain joins TRBV5-1 and TRBJ1-1; 10 nucleotides line up with TRBD1. The CDR3 has 17 amino acids. Germline CDR1 is SGHRS and CDR2 is YFSETQ. With V trimmed by 2 bases and J by 0 bases, 7 bases remained unmatched. The CDR3 sequence: CASSLTGTGVLNTEAFF. CDR3 in DNA: TGCGCCAGCAGCTTAACCGGGACAGGGGTACTGAACACTGAAGCTTTCTTT.

The chain recombines TRBV11-1 with TRBJ2-7, with a possible D match to TRBD1 (5 bases). The CDR3 contains 14 residues. Germline CDR1 reads SGHAT; CDR2 reads FQDESV (reference sequence). Trimming stripped 2 bases from V and 2 bases from J, with 10 bases between. The CDR3 DNA sequence: TGTGCCAGCAGCTTAAGAGACAGAACCTACGAGCAGTACTTC. Amino acids: CASSLRDRTYEQYF. Using reference TRBV11-1 and TRBJ2-7 for the parts outside the CDR3, the full variable domain is EAEVAQSPRYKITEKSQAVAFWCDPISGHATLYWYRQILGQGPELLVQFQDESVVDDSQLPKDRFSAERLKGVDSTLKIQPAELGDSAMYLCASSLRDRTYEQYFGPGTRLTVT.

The rearrangement links TRBV19 to TRBJ1-1, with D possibly TRBD1 on 6 matching bases. Trimming removed 2 bases from V and 4 bases from J, with 11 bases in between. Per the germline V gene, CDR1 is LNHDA and CDR2 is SQIVND (reference sequence). The CDR3 totals 14 residues. CDR3 residues: CASSIRGGGTEAFF. CDR3 in DNA: TGTGCCAGTAGTATAAGGGGAGGGGGCACTGAAGCTTTCTTT.

The chain combines TRBV27 with TRBJ2-7, with TRBD2 matching 7 bases. CDR1 and CDR2 from the germline V gene are MNHEY and SMNVEV (reference sequence). CDR3 length: 15 residues. The ends lost 3 bases at V and 4 bases at J; junction bases unmatched: 9. CDR3 in amino acids: CASSFDLRAGYEQYF. CDR3 bases: TGTGCCAGCAGTTTCGACCTGAGAGCGGGGTACGAGCAGTACTTC.

This clone was recorded a few times. The CDR3 loop is CASSIGPGLDTQYF. In DNA, the CDR3 is TGTGCCAGTAGTATTGGGCCAGGTCTGGATACGCAGTATTTT. The rearrangement uses TRBV19 and TRBJ2-3, with D uncertain. The CDR3 is 14 amino acids. Germline V CDR1 and CDR2: LNHDA, SQIVND (reference sequence). V shed 3 bases and J shed 6 bases, with 13 bases lying between them.

The chain recombines TRBV28 with TRBJ2-3, with a tentative D call TRBD2 (6 bases). V shed 1 base and J shed 1 base, with 15 bases lying between them. This CDR3 has 17 residues. Looked up from germline, CDR1 is MDHEN and CDR2 is SYDVKM. The CDR3 DNA follows: TGTGCCAGCAGTTTATTCGGGCTAGCGTCCGGCACAGATACGCAGTATTTT. Its translation is CASSLFGLASGTDTQYF. Drawing the rest from reference TRBV28 and TRBJ2-3, the complete variable domain is DVKVTQSSRYLVKRTGEKVFLECVQDMDHENMFWYRQDPGLGLRLIYFSYDVKMKEKGDIPEGYSVSREKKERFSLILESASTNQTSMYLCASSLFGLASGTDTQYFGPGTRLTVL.

This rearrangement joins TRBV4-1 to TRBJ1-1; D is uncertain. This CDR3 region has 15 residues. V shed 0 bases and J shed 0 bases, with 8 bases lying between them. Germline V gene sequence: CDR1 MGHRA, CDR2 YSYEKL. The CDR3 sequence: CASSQERLMNTEAFF. The CDR3, as DNA: TGCGCCAGCAGCCAAGAGCGGCTCATGAACACTGAAGCTTTCTTT.

The chain's CDR3 is CASSYSVNPRSYEQYF. The CDR3 bases are TGTGCCAGCAGTTACTCGGTGAACCCTAGGTCCTACGAGCAGTACTTC. This chain connects TRBV6-5 to TRBJ2-7; no reliable D call. The CDR3 spans 16 residues. Germline loops: CDR1 MNHEY, CDR2 SVGAGI. Trimming stripped 0 bases from V and 1 base from J, with 13 bases between.

V is TRBV11-2 and J is TRBJ2-1; 8 bases are shared with TRBD2. V gave up 1 base and J gave up 5 bases; unmatched junction bases: 1. CDR1 and CDR2 (germline): SGHAT, FQNNGV. The CDR3 has 14 residues. The CDR3 DNA reads as TGTGCCAGCAGCTTAGCAGCGGGGGACAATGAGCAGTTCTTC. It encodes CASSLAAGDNEQFF.